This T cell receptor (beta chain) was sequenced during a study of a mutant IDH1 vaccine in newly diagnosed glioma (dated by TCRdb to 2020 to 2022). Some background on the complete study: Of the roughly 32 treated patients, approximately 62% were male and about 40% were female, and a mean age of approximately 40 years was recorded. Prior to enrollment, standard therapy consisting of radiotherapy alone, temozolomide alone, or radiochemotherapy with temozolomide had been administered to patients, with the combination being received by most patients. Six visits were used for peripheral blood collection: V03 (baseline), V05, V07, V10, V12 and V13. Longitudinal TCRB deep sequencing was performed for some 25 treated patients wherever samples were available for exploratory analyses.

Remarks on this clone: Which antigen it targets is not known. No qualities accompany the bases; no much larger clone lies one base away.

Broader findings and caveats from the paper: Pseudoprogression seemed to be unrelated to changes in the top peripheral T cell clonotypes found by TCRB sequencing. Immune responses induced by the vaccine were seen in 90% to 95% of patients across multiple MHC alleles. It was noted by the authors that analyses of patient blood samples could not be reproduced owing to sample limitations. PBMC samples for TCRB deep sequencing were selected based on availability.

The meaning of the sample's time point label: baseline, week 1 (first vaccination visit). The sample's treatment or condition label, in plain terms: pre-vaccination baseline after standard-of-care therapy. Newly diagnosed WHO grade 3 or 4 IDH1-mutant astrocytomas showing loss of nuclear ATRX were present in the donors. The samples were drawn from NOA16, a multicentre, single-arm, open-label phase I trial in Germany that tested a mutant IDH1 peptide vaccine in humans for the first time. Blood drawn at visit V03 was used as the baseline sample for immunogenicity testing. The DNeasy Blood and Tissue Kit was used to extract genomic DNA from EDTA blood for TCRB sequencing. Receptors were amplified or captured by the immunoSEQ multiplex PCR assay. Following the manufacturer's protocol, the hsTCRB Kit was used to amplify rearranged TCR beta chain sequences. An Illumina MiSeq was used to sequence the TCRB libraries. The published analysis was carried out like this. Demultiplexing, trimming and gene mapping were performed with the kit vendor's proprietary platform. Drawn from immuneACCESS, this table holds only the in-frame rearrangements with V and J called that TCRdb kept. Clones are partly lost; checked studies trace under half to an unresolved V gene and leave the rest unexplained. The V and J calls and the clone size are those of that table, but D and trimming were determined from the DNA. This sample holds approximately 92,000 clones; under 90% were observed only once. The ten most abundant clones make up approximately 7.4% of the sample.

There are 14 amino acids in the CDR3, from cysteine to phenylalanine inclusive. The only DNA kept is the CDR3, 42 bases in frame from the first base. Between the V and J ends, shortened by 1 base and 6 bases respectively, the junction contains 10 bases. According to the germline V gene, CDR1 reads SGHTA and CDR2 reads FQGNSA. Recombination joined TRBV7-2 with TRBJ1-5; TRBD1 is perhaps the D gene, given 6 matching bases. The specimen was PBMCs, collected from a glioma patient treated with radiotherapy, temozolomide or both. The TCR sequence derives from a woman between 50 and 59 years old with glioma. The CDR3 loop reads CASSLDGGAQPQHF. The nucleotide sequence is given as TGTGCCAGCAGCTTAGATGGGGGGGCTCAGCCCCAGCATTTT.